A single sample gave rise to the 25 T cell receptor beta chains below, sequenced in a study of blood T cell repertoires in COVID-19. Produced via immunoSEQ multiplex PCR; TCRdb's table is partial and in-frame only. The sample carries 90,000 to 150,000 clones, 70% to 80% recorded once. The sample taken for sequencing was peripheral blood. All receptors derive from a middle-aged man with acute or convalescent COVID-19.

The chain recombines TRBV5-5 with TRBJ1-5; TRBD1 is a possible D gene (5 bases). V dropped 4 bases and J dropped 6 bases, with 17 bases sitting between them. Germline values: CDR1 SGHKS, CDR2 YYEKEE (reference sequence). The CDR3 covers 15 residues. DNA for the CDR3: TGTGCCAGCAGCCTCAGTCCCAGGGACTCTCAGCCCCAGCATTTT. Its protein product is CASSLSPRDSQPQHF.

J is TRBJ2-3 and V is TRBV11-2, with TRBD2 identical over 8 bases. Germline CDR1 and CDR2: SGHAT and FQNNGV. J was trimmed by 6 bases and V by 0 bases; bases with no gene match: 2. CDR3 size: 14 residues. The CDR3 DNA reads TGTGCCAGCAGCTTAGAGACTAGCGCGGATACGCAGTATTTT. This translates into CASSLETSADTQYF. The complete variable domain, with remaining parts taken from reference TRBV11-2 and TRBJ2-3, reads EAGVAQSPRYKIIEKRQSVAFWCNPISGHATLYWYQQILGQGPKLLIQFQNNGVVDDSQLPKDRFSAERLKGVDSTLKIQPAKLEDSAVYLCASSLETSADTQYFGPGTRLTVL.

The chain has TRBV6-6 and TRBJ2-7; 12 nucleotides agree with TRBD1. The trim removed 4 bases at V and 7 bases at J, leaving 8 bases unmatched. CDR1 and CDR2 from the germline V gene are MNHNY and SVGAGI (reference sequence). The CDR3 is 15 amino acids. The CDR3 bases are TGTGCCAGCAGTTTCCCGGGACAGGGGGCGGGGGAGCAGTACTTC. The encoded protein is CASSFPGQGAGEQYF.

CDR3 protein: CAISVEQTNEKLFF. Written as DNA, the CDR3 is TGTGCCATCAGTGTGGAACAGACTAATGAAAAACTGTTTTTT. The J gene is TRBJ1-4, the V gene TRBV10-3; D not resolved. The CDR3 runs 14 residues. Germline lookup yields CDR1 ENHRY and CDR2 SYGVKD. With 4 bases removed from V and 2 bases from J, the gap between germline ends came to 8 bases.

The rearrangement joins TRBV4-1 to TRBJ2-7; 11 nucleotides match TRBD2. This CDR3 region has 15 residues. Germline V gene lookup returns CDR1 MGHRA and CDR2 YSYEKL. The V gene end was trimmed by 4 bases and the J gene end by 2 bases; junction bases not matched to a gene: 4. CDR3 bases: TGCGCCAGCAGCCCGGGACTAGCGGAAACCTACGAGCAGTACTTC. Its translation is CASSPGLAETYEQYF.

The chain is built from TRBV28 and TRBJ1-2; D ambiguous. The CDR3 loop spans 12 amino acids. Trimming took off 7 bases at V and 1 base at J, with 7 bases between the two ends. Per germline, CDR1 MDHEN and CDR2 SYDVKM. CDR3 loop: CASTPGNYGYTF. The DNA of the CDR3 is TGTGCCAGCACCCCCGGTAACTATGGCTACACCTTC.

This chain's CDR3 is CASSVYGVNTEAFF. In nucleotides, the CDR3 is TGTGCCAGCAGCGTCTACGGAGTGAACACTGAAGCTTTCTTT. V is TRBV9 and J is TRBJ1-1; D gene ambiguous. The ends were cut back, 2 bases at V and 0 bases at J, with 8 bases in the middle. The CDR3 is 14 residues long. Looked up from germline, CDR1 is SGDLS and CDR2 is YYNGEE. The full variable domain, completed using reference TRBV9 and TRBJ1-1, is DSGVTQTPKHLITATGQRVTLRCSPRSGDLSVYWYQQSLDQGLQFLIQYYNGEERAKGNILERFSAQQFPDLHSELNLSSLELGDSALYFCASSVYGVNTEAFFGQGTRLTVV.

V and J are TRBV20-1 and TRBJ2-5, with D perhaps TRBD2 (5 bases). V shed 3 bases and J shed 1 base, with 15 bases lying between them. Germline-derived CDR1 and CDR2 are DFQATT and SNEGSKA (reference sequence). The CDR3 totals 15 residues. In nucleotides, the CDR3 is TGCAGTGCTAGTCTTGAAGGGAGTGCCCAAGAGACCCAGTACTTC. This gives the protein CSASLEGSAQETQYF.

The chain combines TRBV28 with TRBJ2-3; 7 bases line up with TRBD2. The ends lost 3 bases at V and 4 bases at J; junction bases unmatched: 7. Germline loops: CDR1 MDHEN, CDR2 SYDVKM. CDR3 length: 15 residues. The DNA of the CDR3 is TGTGCCAGCAGTTTCGGGGGGAGGGCCCCAGATACGCAGTATTTT. Protein sequence: CASSFGGRAPDTQYF.

The chain couples TRBV7-6 to TRBJ2-3; no clear D. The germline V gene encodes CDR1 SGHVS and CDR2 FNYEAQ. This CDR3 region has 12 residues. V gave up 4 bases and J gave up 6 bases, with 8 bases separating them. CDR3 in amino acids: CASSSPLDTQYF. The CDR3 bases are TGTGCCAGCAGCTCTCCGTTGGATACGCAGTATTTT.

The J gene is TRBJ2-7, the V gene TRBV6-6; perhaps TRBD1 as D (5 bases). Germline V lookup: CDR1 MNHNY, CDR2 SVGAGI (reference sequence). Trimming took 2 bases from V and 9 from J, leaving 17 bases between them. This CDR3 has 14 amino acids. Here the CDR3 reads CASSYDSAELGQYF. CDR3 nucleotide sequence: TGTGCCAGCAGTTACGACAGCGCTGAATTAGGGCAGTACTTC.

The chain employs TRBV5-1 and TRBJ2-7; TRBD2 agrees at 7 bases. The CDR3 loop spans 15 amino acids. Germline V lookup: CDR1 SGHRS, CDR2 YFSETQ. Losses at the gene ends were 1 base for V and 6 bases for J; bases not matched to a gene: 10. In DNA form, the CDR3 reads TGCGCCAGCAGCTTGACTAGCGCCAATCTGGTCGAGCAGTACTTC. This codes for CASSLTSANLVEQYF.

J is TRBJ1-1 and V is TRBV6-5; a possible D gene is TRBD1 (5 bases). Trimming took 7 bases from V and 4 from J, leaving 13 bases between them. The CDR3 loop spans 13 amino acids. CDR1 and CDR2 (germline): MNHEY, SVGAGI. Here the CDR3 reads CASTPGGGTEAFF. The DNA of the CDR3 is TGTGCCAGCACCCCGGGCGGGGGCACTGAAGCTTTCTTT.

As DNA, the CDR3 is TGTGCCAGCGCGCAGGGGGCTAACGGGAACACTGAAGCTTTCTTT. Encoded protein: CASAQGANGNTEAFF. The V gene is TRBV6-5, the J gene TRBJ1-1; 8 bases map to TRBD1. The CDR3 contains 15 residues. V shed 8 bases and J 1 base; nucleotides not matched to a gene: 9. The V gene's germline CDR1 is MNHEY and CDR2 SVGAGI.

The genes are TRBV25-1 and TRBJ1-4; D call uncertain. The CDR3 has 13 amino acids. The germline CDR1 and CDR2 sequences are MGHDK and SYGVNS. V lost 9 bases and J lost 6, with 14 bases in between. CDR3 DNA: TGTGCCAGTACCCTGGAGACGGATGAAAAACTGTTTTTT. Its protein product is CASTLETDEKLFF.

The rearrangement joins TRBV28 to TRBJ1-4; TRBD1 matches 9 bases. CDR3 size: 14 residues. Germline V gene sequence: CDR1 MDHEN, CDR2 SYDVKM. V shed 8 bases and J 7 bases; nucleotides not matched to a gene: 8. The CDR3 region is CASVGDRVLEKLFF. The CDR3 nucleotides are TGTGCCAGCGTCGGGGACAGGGTCCTTGAAAAACTGTTTTTT.

This rearrangement joins TRBV9 to TRBJ2-1, with 11 bases matching TRBD2. The V segment lost 1 base and the J segment 0 bases; nucleotides outside the gene matches: 6. The germline V gene encodes CDR1 SGDLS and CDR2 YYNGEE. This CDR3 is 18 amino acids long. The CDR3 DNA reads as TGTGCCAGCAGCGTACTAGCGGGGGGACAGAGCTCCTACAATGAGCAGTTCTTC. It yields the protein CASSVLAGGQSSYNEQFF.

This rearrangement joins TRBV9 to TRBJ2-2; 8 bases map to TRBD2. Trimming at V came to 0 bases and at J to 7 bases, leaving 5 bases not matched to a gene. CDR1 is SGDLS, CDR2 YYNGEE, per germline. CDR3 length: 15 amino acids. The CDR3 DNA reads TGTGCCAGCAGCGTAGTTTCGGGAGGGGACGGGGAGCTGTTTTTT. Amino acids: CASSVVSGGDGELFF.

This clone has a count of ten or more. This chain uses TRBV19 with TRBJ1-4, with 11 bases fitting TRBD1. V shed 6 bases, J shed 8 bases, and the junction held 5 bases outside the gene matches. Germline-derived CDR1 and CDR2 are LNHDA and SQIVND (reference sequence). CDR3 length equals 14 residues. Here the CDR3 reads CASRDRGLYEKLFF. The CDR3 nucleotides are TGTGCCAGTAGGGACAGGGGGCTTTACGAAAAACTGTTTTTT.

The V call is TRBV24-1, the J call TRBJ1-2; D ambiguous. The germline V gene has CDR1 KGHDR and CDR2 SFDVKD. With 3 bases removed from V and 8 bases from J, the gap between germline ends came to 24 bases. The CDR3 has 17 amino acids. The CDR3 nucleotides are TGTGCCACCAGTGATCGGACCGGGAAGGATTTTTATGGAGGCTACACCTTC. Translation gives CATSDRTGKDFYGGYTF.

The chain links TRBV7-9 to TRBJ1-2, with TRBD1 matching 8 bases. From germline, CDR1 is SEHNR and CDR2 FQNEAQ (reference sequence). The V gene end was trimmed by 1 base and the J gene end by 5 bases; junction bases not matched to a gene: 6. This CDR3 is 15 amino acids long. In DNA form, the CDR3 reads TGTGCCAGCAGCTTAGGGCAGGGGGCGAATTATGGCTACACCTTC. Protein: CASSLGQGANYGYTF. Full variable domain (missing parts from reference TRBV7-9 and TRBJ1-2): DTGVSQNPRHKITKRGQNVTFRCDPISEHNRLYWYRQTLGQGPEFLTYFQNEAQLEKSRLLSDRFSAERPKGSFSTLEIQRTEQGDSAMYLCASSLGQGANYGYTFGSGTRLTVV.

The rearrangement joins TRBV6-1 to TRBJ2-2, with TRBD1 matching over 10 bases. The ends lost 3 bases at V and 4 bases at J; junction bases unmatched: 8. Germline loops: CDR1 MNHNS, CDR2 SASEGT. The CDR3 extends over 17 amino acids. The CDR3 DNA follows: TGTGCCAGCAGTGACCAAGACAGGGGGCATGGCACCGGGGAGCTGTTTTTT. Translation gives CASSDQDRGHGTGELFF.

A single count supports this clone. The chain couples TRBV12-3 or TRBV12-4 to TRBJ1-1; TRBD1 might be the D (6 bases). V lost 6 bases, J lost 5 bases, and 10 bases lay in between. This CDR3 spans 12 amino acids. The CDR3 region is CASSKGGTEAFF. The DNA of the CDR3 is TGTGCCAGCAGCAAAGGGGGAACTGAAGCTTTCTTT.

This chain uses TRBV10-1 with TRBJ1-5; TRBD1 might be the D (5 bases). Between the trimmed V and J ends, which lost 2 bases and 4 bases, there was a span of 9 bases. CDR3 length equals 14 residues. Germline loops: CDR1 WNHNN, CDR2 SYGVQD (reference sequence). The CDR3 reads CASSEGAPNQPQHF. The CDR3 DNA reads TGCGCCAGCAGTGAGGGGGCTCCGAATCAGCCCCAGCATTTT.

In this sample, this clone turned up a few times. This rearrangement joins TRBV19 to TRBJ1-2, with TRBD1 identical over 12 bases. V shed 6 bases, J shed 6 bases, and the junction held 2 bases outside the gene matches. This CDR3 has 13 amino acids. The germline V gene has CDR1 LNHDA and CDR2 SQIVND (reference sequence). The CDR3 bases are TGTGCCAGTAGCCGGGACAGGGGGCATGGCTACACCTTC. Its translation: CASSRDRGHGYTF. Drawing the rest from reference TRBV19 and TRBJ1-2, the complete variable domain is DGGITQSPKYLFRKEGQNVTLSCEQNLNHDAMYWYRQDPGQGLRLIYYSQIVNDFQKGDIAEGYSVSREKKESFPLTVTSAQKNPTAFYLCASSRDRGHGYTFGSGTRLTVV.